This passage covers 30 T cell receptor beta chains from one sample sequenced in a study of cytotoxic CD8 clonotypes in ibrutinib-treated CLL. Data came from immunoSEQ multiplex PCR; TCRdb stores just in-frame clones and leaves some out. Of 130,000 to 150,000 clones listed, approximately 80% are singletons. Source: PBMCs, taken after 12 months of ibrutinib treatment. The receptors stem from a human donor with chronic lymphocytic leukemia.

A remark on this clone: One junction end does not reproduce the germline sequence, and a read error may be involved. The CDR3 nucleotides are TGTGCTAGCAGCGACCGGTACGCAGATACGCAGTATTTT. This encodes CASSDRYADTQYF. The chain uses TRBV7-7 and TRBJ2-3; no firm D call. The V gene's germline CDR1 is SSHAT and CDR2 FNYEAQ (reference sequence). This CDR3 comprises 13 residues.

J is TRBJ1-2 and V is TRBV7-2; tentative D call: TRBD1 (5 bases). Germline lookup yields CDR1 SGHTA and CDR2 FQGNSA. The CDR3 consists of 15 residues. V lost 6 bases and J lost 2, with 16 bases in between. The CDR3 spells CASSRTRDGNYGYTF. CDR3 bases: TGTGCCAGCAGTCGAACACGGGACGGGAACTATGGCTACACCTTC.

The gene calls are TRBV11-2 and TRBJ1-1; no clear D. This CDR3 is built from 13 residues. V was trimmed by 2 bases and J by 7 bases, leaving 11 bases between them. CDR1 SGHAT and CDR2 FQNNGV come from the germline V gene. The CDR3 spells CASSLMQSLEAFF. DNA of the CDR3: TGTGCCAGCAGCTTAATGCAAAGCCTTGAAGCTTTCTTT.

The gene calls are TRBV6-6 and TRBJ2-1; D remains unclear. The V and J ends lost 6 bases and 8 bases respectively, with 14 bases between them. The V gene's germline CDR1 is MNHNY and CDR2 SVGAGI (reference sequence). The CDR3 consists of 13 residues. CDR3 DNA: TGTGCCAGCAGAAGGACCCTAGAACATGAGCAGTTCTTC. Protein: CASRRTLEHEQFF.

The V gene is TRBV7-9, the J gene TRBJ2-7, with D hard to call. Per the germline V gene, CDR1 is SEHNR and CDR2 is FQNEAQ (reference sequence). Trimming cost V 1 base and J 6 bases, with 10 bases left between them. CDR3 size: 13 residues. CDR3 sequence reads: CASSLDVFSEQYF. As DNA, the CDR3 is TGTGCCAGCAGCTTAGACGTTTTTAGCGAGCAGTACTTC.

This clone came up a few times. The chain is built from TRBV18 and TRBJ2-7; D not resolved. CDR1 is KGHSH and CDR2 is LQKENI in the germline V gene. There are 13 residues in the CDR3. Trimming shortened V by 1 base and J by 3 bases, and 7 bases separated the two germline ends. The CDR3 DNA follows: TGTGCCAGCTCACCACTCGTCAACTACGAGCAGTACTTC. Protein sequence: CASSPLVNYEQYF.

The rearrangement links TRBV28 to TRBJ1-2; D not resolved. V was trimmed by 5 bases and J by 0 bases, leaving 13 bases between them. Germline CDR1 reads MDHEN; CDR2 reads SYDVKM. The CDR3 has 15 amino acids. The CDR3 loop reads CASSPTRYSNYGYTF. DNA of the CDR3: TGTGCCAGCAGTCCCACCAGGTACTCTAACTATGGCTACACCTTC.

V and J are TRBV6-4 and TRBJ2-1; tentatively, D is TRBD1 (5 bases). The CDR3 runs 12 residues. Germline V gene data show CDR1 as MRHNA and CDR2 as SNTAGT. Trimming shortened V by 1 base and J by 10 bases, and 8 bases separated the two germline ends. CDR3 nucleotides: TGTGCCAGCAGTGACTGGAAGGGGGAGCAGTTCTTC. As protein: CASSDWKGEQFF.

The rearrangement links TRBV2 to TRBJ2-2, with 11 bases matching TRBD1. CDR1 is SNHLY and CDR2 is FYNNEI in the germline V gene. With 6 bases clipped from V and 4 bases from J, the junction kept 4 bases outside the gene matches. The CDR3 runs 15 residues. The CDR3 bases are TGTGCCAGCAGACCGGGACAGGGGGGCACCGGGGAGCTGTTTTTT. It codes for CASRPGQGGTGELFF.

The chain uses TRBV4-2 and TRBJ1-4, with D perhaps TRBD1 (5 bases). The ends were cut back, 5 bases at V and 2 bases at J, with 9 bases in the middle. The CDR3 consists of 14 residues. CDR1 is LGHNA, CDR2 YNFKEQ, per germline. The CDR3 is CASSSGSTNEKLFF. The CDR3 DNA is TGTGCCAGCAGCTCAGGGTCCACTAATGAAAAACTGTTTTTT.

The CDR3 region has the DNA TGTGCCAGCAGTTTGGCAGGGAACACTGAAGCTTTCTTT. This codes for CASSLAGNTEAFF. This chain joins TRBV7-6 and TRBJ1-1, with no clear D. Germline V gene sequence: CDR1 SGHVS, CDR2 FNYEAQ. The CDR3 loop spans 13 amino acids. V was clipped by 6 bases and J by 1 base, with 9 bases between them.

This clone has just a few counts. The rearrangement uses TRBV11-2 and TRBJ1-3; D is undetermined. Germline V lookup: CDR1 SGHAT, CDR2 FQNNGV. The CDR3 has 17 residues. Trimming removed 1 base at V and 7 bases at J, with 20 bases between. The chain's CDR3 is CASSLVPPAVAWNTIYF. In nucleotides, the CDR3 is TGTGCCAGCAGCTTAGTTCCCCCCGCAGTGGCTTGGAACACCATATATTTT.

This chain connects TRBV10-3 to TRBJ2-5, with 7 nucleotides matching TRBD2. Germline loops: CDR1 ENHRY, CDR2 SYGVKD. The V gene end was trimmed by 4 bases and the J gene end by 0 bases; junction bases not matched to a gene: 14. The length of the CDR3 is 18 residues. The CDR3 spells CAISGAGVSGTNQETQYF. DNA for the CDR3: TGTGCCATCAGTGGGGCGGGAGTTAGCGGAACCAACCAAGAGACCCAGTACTTC.

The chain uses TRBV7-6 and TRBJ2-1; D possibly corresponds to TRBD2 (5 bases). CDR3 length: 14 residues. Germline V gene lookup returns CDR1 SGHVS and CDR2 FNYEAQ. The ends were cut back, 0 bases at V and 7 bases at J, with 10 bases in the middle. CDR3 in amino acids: CASSLAGVGNEQFF. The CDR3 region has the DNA TGTGCCAGCAGCTTAGCGGGAGTTGGGAATGAGCAGTTCTTC.

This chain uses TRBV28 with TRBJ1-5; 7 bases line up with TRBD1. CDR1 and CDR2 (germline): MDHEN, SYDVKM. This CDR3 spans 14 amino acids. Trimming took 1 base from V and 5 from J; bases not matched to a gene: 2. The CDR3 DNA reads TGTGCCAGCAGTTTATACAGGGGAGATCAGCCCCAGCATTTT. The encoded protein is CASSLYRGDQPQHF.

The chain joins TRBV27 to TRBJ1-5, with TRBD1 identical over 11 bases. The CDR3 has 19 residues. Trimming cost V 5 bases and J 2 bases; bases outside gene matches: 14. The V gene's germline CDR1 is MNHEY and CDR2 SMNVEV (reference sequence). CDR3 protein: CASSLTGTGGTWGNQPQHF. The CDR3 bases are TGTGCCAGCAGTCTCACCGGGACAGGGGGTACGTGGGGCAATCAGCCCCAGCATTTT.

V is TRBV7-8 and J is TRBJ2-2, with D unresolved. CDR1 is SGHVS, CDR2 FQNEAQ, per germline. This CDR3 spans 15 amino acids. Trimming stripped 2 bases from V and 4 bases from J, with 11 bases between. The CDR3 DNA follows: TGTGCCAGCAGCTTAATGGGCTCGGTCACCGGGGAGCTGTTTTTT. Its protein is CASSLMGSVTGELFF.

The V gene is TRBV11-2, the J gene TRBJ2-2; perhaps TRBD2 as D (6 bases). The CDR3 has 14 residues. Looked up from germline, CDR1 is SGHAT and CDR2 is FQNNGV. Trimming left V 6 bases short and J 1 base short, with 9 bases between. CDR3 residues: CASSLGGNTGELFF. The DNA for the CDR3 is TGTGCCAGCAGTCTGGGGGGGAACACCGGGGAGCTGTTTTTT.

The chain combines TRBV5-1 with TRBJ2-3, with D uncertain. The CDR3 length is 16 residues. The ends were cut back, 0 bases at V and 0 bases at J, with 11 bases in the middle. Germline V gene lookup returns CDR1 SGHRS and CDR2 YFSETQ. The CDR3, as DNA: TGCGCCAGCAGCTTGGTAGGAATCACTAGCACAGATACGCAGTATTTT. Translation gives CASSLVGITSTDTQYF.

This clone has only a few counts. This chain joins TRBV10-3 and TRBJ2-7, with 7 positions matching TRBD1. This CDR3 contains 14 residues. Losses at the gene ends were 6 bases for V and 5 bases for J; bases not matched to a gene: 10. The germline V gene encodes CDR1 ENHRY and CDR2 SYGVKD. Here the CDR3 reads CAISADRPRDEQYF. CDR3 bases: TGTGCCATCAGCGCGGACAGGCCTAGAGACGAGCAGTACTTC.

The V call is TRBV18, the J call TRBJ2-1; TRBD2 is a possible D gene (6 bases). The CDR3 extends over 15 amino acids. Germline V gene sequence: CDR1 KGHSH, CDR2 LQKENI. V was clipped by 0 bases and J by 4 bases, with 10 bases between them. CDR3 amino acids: CASSPPGLTYNEQFF. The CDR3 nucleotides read TGTGCCAGCTCACCACCGGGACTGACTTACAATGAGCAGTTCTTC.

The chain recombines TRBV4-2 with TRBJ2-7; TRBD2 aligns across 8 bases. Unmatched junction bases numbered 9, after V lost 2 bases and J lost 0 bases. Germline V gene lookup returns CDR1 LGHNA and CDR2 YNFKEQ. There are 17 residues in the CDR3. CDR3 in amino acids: CASSQHPGSGSSYEQYF. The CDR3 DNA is TGTGCCAGCAGCCAACACCCGGGCAGCGGGAGCTCCTACGAGCAGTACTTC.

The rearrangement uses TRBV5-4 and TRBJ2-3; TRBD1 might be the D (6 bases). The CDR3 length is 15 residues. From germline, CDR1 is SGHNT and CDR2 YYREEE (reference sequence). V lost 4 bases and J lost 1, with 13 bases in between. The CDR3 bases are TGTGCCAGCAGCCCCGGTCGACAGGGCACAGATACGCAGTATTTT. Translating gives CASSPGRQGTDTQYF.

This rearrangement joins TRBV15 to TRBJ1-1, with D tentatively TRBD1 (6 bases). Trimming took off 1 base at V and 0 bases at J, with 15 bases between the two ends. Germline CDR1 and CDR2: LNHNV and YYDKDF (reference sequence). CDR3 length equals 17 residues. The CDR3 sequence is CATSRVRGRSLNTEAFF. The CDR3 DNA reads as TGTGCCACCAGCAGAGTGAGGGGGAGGTCTTTGAACACTGAAGCTTTCTTT.

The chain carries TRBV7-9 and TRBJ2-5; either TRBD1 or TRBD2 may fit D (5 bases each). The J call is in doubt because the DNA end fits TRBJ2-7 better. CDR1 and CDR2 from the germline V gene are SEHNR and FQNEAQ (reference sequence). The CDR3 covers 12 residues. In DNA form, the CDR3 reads TGTGCCAGCAGCTTAGAGGGGAGCGAGCAGTACTTC. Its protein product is CASSLEGSEQYF.

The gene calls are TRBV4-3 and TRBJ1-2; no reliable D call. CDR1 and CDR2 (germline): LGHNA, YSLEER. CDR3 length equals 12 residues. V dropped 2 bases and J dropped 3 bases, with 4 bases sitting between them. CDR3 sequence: CASSQRDYGYTF. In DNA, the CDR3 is TGCGCCAGCAGCCAAAGGGACTATGGCTACACCTTC.

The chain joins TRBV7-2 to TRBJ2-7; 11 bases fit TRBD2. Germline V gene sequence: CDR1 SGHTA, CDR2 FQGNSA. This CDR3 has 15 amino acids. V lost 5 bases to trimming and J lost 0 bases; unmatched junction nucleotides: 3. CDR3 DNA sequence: TGTGCCAGCAGCACCACTAGCGGGAGCTCCTACGAGCAGTACTTC. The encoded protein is CASSTTSGSSYEQYF.

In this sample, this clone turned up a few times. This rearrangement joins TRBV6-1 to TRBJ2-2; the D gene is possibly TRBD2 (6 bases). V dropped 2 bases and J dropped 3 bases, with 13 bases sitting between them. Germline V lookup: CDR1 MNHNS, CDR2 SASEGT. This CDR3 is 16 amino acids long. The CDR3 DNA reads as TGTGCCAGCAGTGAACTTGTGGGAGGTGACACCGGGGAGCTGTTTTTT. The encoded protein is CASSELVGGDTGELFF.

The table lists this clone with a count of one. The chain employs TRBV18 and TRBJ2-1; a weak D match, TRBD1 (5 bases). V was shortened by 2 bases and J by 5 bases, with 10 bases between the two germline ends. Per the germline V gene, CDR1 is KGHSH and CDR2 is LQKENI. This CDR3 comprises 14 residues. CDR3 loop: CASSPAAGHNEQFF. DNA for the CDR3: TGTGCCAGCTCACCAGCGGCAGGGCACAATGAGCAGTTCTTC.

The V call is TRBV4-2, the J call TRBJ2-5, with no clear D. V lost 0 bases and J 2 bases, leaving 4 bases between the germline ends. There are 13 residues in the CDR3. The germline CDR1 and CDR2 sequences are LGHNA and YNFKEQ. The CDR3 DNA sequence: TGTGCCAGCAGCCAAGATGGACAAGAGACCCAGTACTTC. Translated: CASSQDGQETQYF.